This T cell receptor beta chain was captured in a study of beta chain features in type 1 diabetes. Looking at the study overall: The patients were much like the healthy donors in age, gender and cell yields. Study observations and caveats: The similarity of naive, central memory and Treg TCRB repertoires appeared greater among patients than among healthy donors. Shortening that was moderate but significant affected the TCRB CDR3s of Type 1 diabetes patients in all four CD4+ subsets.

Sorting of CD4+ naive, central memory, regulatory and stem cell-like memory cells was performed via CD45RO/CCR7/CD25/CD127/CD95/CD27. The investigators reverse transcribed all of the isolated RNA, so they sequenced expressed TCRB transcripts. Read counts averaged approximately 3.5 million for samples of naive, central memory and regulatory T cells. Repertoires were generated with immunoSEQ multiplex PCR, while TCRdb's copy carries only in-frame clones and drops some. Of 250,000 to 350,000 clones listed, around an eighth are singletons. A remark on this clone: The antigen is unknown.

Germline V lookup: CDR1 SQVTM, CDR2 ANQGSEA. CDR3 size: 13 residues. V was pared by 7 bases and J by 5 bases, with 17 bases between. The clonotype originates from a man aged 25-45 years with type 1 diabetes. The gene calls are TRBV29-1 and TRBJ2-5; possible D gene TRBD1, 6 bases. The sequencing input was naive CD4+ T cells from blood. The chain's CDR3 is CSATDRSRETQYF. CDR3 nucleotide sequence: TGCAGCGCCACCGACAGGTCCAGGGAGACCCAGTACTTC.